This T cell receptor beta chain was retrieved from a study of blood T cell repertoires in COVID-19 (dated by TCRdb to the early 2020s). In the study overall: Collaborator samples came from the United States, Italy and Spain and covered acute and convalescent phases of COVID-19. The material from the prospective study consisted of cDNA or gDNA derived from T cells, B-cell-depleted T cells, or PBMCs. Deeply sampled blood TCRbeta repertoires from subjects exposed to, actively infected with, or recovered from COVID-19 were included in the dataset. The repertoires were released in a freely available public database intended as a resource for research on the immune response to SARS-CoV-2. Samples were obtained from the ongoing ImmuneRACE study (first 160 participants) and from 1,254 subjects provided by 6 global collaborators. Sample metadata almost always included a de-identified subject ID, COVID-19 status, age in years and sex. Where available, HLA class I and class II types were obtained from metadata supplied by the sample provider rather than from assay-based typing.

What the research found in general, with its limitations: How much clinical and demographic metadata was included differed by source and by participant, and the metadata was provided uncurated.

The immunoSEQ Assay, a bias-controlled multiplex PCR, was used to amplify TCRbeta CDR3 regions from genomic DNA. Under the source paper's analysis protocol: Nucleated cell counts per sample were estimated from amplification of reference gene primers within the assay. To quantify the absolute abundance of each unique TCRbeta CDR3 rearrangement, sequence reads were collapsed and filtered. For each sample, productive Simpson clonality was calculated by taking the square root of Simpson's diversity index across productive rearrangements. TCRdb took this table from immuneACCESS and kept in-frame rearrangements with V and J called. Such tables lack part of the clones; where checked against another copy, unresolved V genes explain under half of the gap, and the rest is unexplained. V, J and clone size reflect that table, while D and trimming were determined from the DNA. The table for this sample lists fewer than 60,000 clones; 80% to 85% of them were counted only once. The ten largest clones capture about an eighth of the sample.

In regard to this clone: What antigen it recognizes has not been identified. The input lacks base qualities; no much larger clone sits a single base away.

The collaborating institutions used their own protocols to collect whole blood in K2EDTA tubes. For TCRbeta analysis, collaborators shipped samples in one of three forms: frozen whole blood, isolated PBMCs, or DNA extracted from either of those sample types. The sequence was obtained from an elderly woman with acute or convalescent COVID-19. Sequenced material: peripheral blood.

The nucleotide sequence reads TGTGCCAGCAGCCCCGCGGGGCAAAACTATGGCTACACCTTC. This gives the protein CASSPAGQNYGYTF. Rearrangement joined TRBV5-5 to TRBJ1-2; the best D guess is TRBD1, with 5 bases matching. The CDR3 contains 14 residues, cysteine and phenylalanine counted. The DNA shown is the 42-base CDR3, in frame from base 1. Via the germline V gene (reference sequence), CDR1 is SGHKS and CDR2 YYEKEE. V loses 4 bases of germline sequence and J loses 2 bases, and the interval between the two ends is 12 bases.